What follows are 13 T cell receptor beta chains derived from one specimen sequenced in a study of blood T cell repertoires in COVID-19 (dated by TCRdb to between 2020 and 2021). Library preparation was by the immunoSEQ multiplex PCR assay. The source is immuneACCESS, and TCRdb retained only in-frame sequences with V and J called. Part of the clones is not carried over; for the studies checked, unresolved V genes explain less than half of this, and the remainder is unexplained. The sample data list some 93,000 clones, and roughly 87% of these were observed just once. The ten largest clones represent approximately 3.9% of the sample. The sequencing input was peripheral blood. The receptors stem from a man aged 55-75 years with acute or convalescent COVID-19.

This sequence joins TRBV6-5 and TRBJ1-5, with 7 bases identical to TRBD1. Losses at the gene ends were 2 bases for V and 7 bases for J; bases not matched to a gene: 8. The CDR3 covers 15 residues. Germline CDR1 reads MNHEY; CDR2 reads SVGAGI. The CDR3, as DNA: TGTGCCAGCAGTTACACATGGACAGGAAAGCAGCCCCAGCATTTT. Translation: CASSYTWTGKQPQHF.

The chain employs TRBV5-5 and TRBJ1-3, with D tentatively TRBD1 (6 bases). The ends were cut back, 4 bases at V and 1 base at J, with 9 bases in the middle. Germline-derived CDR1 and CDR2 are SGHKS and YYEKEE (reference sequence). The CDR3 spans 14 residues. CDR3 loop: CASSHTGSGNTIYF. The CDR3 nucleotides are TGTGCCAGCAGCCATACAGGGTCTGGAAACACCATATATTTT.

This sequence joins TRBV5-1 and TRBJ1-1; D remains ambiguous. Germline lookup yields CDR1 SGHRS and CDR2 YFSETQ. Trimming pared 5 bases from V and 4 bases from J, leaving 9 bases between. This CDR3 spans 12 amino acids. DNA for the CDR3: TGCGCCAGCAGGCAACGGGGCACTGAAGCTTTCTTT. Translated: CASRQRGTEAFF.

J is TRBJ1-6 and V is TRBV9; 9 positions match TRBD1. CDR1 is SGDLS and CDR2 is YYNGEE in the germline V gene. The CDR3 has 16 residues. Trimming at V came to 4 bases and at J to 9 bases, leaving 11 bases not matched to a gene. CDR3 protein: CASSSHGGTGPSPLHF. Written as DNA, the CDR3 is TGTGCCAGCAGCTCCCATGGGGGGACAGGGCCTTCACCCCTCCACTTT.

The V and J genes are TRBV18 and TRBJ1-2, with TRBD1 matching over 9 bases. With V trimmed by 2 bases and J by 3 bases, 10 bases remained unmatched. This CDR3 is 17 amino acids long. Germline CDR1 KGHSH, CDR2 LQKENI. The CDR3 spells CASSPLPGQGADYGYTF. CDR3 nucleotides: TGTGCCAGCTCACCATTACCGGGACAGGGTGCGGACTATGGCTACACCTTC.

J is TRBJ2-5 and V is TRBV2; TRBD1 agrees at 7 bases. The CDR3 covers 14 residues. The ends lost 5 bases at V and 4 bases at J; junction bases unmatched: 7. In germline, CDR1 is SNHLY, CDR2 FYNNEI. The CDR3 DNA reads TGTGCCAGCAGTTTGGGGACAGTTTCAGAGACCCAGTACTTC. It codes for CASSLGTVSETQYF.

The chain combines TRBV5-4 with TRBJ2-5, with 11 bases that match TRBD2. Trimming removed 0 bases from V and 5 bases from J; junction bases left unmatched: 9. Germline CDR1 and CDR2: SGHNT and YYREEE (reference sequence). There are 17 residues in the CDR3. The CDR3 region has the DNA TGTGCCAGCAGCTTGGACCCGACTAGCGGGGCGAGGGAGACCCAGTACTTC. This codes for CASSLDPTSGARETQYF.

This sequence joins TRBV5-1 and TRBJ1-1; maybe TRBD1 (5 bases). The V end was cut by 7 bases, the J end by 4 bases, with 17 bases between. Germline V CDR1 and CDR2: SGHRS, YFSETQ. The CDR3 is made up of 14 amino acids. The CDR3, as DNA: TGCGCCAGCGGGGCCCAGTTGGGTGCCACTGAAGCTTTCTTT. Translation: CASGAQLGATEAFF.

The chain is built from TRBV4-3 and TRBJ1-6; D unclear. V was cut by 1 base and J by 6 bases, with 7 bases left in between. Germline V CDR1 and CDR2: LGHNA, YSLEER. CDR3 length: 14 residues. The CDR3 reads CASSQAPLNSPLHF. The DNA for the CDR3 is TGCGCCAGCAGCCAAGCCCCTCTTAATTCACCCCTCCACTTT.

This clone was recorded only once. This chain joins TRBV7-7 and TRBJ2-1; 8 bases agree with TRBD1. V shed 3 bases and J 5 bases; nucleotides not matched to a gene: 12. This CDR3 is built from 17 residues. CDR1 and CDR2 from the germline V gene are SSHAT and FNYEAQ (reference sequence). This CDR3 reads CASSFRDRRQDHNEQFF. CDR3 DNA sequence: TGTGCCAGCAGCTTCCGGGACAGGAGACAGGATCACAATGAGCAGTTCTTC.

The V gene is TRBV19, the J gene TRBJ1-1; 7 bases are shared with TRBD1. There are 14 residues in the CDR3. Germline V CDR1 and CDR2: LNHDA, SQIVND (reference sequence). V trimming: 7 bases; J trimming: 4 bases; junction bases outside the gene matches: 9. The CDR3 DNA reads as TGTGCCAGTACCCACACAGGGGATAGCACTGAAGCTTTCTTT. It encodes CASTHTGDSTEAFF.

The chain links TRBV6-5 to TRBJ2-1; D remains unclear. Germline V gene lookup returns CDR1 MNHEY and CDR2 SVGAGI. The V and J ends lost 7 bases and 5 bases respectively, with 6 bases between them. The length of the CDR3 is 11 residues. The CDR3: CASTRDNEQFF. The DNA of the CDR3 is TGTGCCAGCACCCGAGACAATGAGCAGTTCTTC.

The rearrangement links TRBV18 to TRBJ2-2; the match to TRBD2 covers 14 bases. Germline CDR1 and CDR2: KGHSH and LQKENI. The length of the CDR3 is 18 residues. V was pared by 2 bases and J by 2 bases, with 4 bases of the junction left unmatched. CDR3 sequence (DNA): TGTGCCAGCTCACCATTGGGACTAGCGGGGGCTAACACCGGGGAGCTGTTTTTT. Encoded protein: CASSPLGLAGANTGELFF. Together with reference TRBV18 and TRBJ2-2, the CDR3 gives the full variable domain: NAGVMQNPRHLVRRRGQEARLRCSPMKGHSHVYWYRQLPEEGLKFMVYLQKENIIDESGMPKERFSAEFPKEGPSILRIQQVVRGDSAAYFCASSPLGLAGANTGELFFGEGSRLTVL.